This TCR beta chain stems from a study of shared clonotypes between healthy human individuals. General observations from the study: Relative to memory subsets, naive subsets generally showed larger estimated richness.

The assay was carried out at the deep level. Genomic DNA from each subset was divided evenly over several immunoSEQ plates. Only in-frame clones appear in the TCRdb table, and some are missing; sequencing was by immunoSEQ multiplex PCR. The repertoire holds 1.4 million to 1.5 million clones, roughly 95% seen once, with roughly 1.2% in the top ten. A word on this clone: Antigen specificity is unknown.

Germline CDR1 ENHRY, CDR2 SYGVKD. The CDR3 is 18 amino acids. Trimming removed 7 bases from V and 2 bases from J; junction bases left unmatched: 11. The receptor comes from a man younger than 40 in good health. The chain has TRBV10-3 and TRBJ2-7, with TRBD2 matching over 16 bases. What was sequenced was naive CD4+ T cells sorted from blood. Stated subset: CD45RA+ positively selected. Here the CDR3 reads CAIKTGTSGREGTYEQYF. DNA of the CDR3: TGTGCCATCAAGACCGGGACTAGCGGGAGGGAAGGGACCTACGAGCAGTACTTC.